This is a list of T cell receptor beta chains from one sample in a study of shared clonotypes between healthy human individuals. The table came from immunoSEQ multiplex PCR; TCRdb's copy has only in-frame clones and leaves some out. The table has about 230,000 clones, about 65% seen once. Sample: memory CD4+ T cells sorted from blood. Receptors were obtained from a man aged 30 to 45 in good health. The CDR3 runs from the conserved cysteine through the conserved F or W. The order of the fields is clone size, D gene, J gene, V gene, CDR3 DNA, CDR3 protein. D genes are given only for firm matches. Size is stated for part of the rows, as once, few or many counts, or as a class when the clone is expanded.

-,TRBD2,TRBJ2-1,TRBV7-6,TGTGCCAGCAGCCCCCTAGCGGGAGGGAGTGAGCAGTTCTTC,CASSPLAGGSEQFF
-,-,TRBJ2-2,TRBV11-1,TGTGCCAGCAGCTTTGGAGGGGGGTTCGGGGAGCTGTTTTTT,CASSFGGGFGELFF
-,TRBD2,TRBJ2-1,TRBV5-4,TGTGCCAGCAGCCCGGTGGCGGGAGGGAATGAGCAGTTCTTC,CASSPVAGGNEQFF
once,TRBD1,TRBJ1-5,TRBV28,TGTGCCAGCAGGGTTGGGACAGGGAGGGGTCAGCCCCAGCATTTT,CASRVGTGRGQPQHF
-,-,TRBJ1-2,TRBV19,TGTGCCAGTAGTATAGATCCCGGACAGCTTTGGCGTGGCTACACCTTC,CASSIDPGQLWRGYTF
few,-,TRBJ1-1,TRBV5-5,TGTGCCAGCAGCTTGGAGCAGGCCAGCACCACTGAAGCTTTCTTT,CASSLEQASTTEAFF
-,TRBD1,TRBJ2-3,TRBV18,TGTGCCAGCTCACCAGGGACAGGGGCCGCAGATACGCAGTATTTT,CASSPGTGAADTQYF
-,-,TRBJ2-6,TRBV28,TGTGCCAGCAGTTTCCTGGACTACACCTCTGGGGCCAACGTCCTGACTTTC,CASSFLDYTSGANVLTF
-,-,TRBJ2-1,TRBV7-2,TGTGCCAGCAGCTTTACAGCATCGGACTACAATGAGCAGTTCTTC,CASSFTASDYNEQFF
few,-,TRBJ1-1,TRBV18,TGTGCCAGCTCAGTTGCACCGTTGAACACTGAAGCTTTCTTT,CASSVAPLNTEAFF
-,-,TRBJ1-5,TRBV18,TGTGCCAGCTCACCGGCGACATATCAGCCCCAGCATTTT,CASSPATYQPQHF
-,-,TRBJ2-1,TRBV5-1,TGCGCCAGCCGTTCTCCAGGGAGATTATACAATGAGCAGTTCTTC,CASRSPGRLYNEQFF
once,-,TRBJ2-1,TRBV11-3,TGTGCCAGCAGCTTAGGAGAGGGTTTGAACAATGAGCAGTTCTTC,CASSLGEGLNNEQFF
few,TRBD2,TRBJ2-1,TRBV5-4,TGTGCCAGCAGCACGGCGACTAGCGGGAGGTACAATGAGCAGTTCTTC,CASSTATSGRYNEQFF
-,-,TRBJ2-7,TRBV5-8,TGTGCCAGCAGCCGAGGGCAGGGCTACGAGCAGTACTTC,CASSRGQGYEQYF
-,TRBD2,TRBJ2-7,TRBV11-2,TGTGCCAGCAGCCCCCGCCTAGCGGGAGGGCCCCACGAGCAGTACTTC,CASSPRLAGGPHEQYF
-,-,TRBJ2-1,TRBV9,TGTGCCAGCAGCGTAGGGCTGATAAATGCCTACAATGAGCAGTTCTTC,CASSVGLINAYNEQFF
-,-,TRBJ2-7,TRBV28,TGTGCCAGCAGTCCAATTGGGGGCGCGTCTTACGAGCAGTACTTC,CASSPIGGASYEQYF
few,-,TRBJ2-3,TRBV9,TGTGCCAGCAGCGCTACCACAAGGCAAGATACGCAGTATTTT,CASSATTRQDTQYF
-,TRBD2,TRBJ2-1,TRBV7-9,TGTGCCAGCAGCTTATGGGGGAGGGACAATGAGCAGTTCTTC,CASSLWGRDNEQFF
-,TRBD2,TRBJ2-7,TRBV19,TGTGCCAGCACGGGACTAGCGGGAGGCCGTGGCGAGCAGTACTTC,CASTGLAGGRGEQYF
-,-,TRBJ2-7,TRBV27,TGTGCCAGCGCTGGTCTCTCGGGAGTCGGGTACTACGAGCAGTACTTC,CASAGLSGVGYYEQYF
-,-,TRBJ1-2,TRBV28,TGTGCCAGCAGGGACAACTATGGCTACACCTTC,CASRDNYGYTF
-,-,TRBJ2-3,TRBV15,TGTGCCACCAGCCTAGTCAGCACAGATACGCAGTATTTT,CATSLVSTDTQYF
once,-,TRBJ2-6,TRBV13,TGTGCCAGCAGCTTAGACCGGAGCTCTGGGGCCAACGTCCTGACTTTC,CASSLDRSSGANVLTF
few,-,TRBJ2-7,TRBV6-1,TGTGCCAGCAGTGCGGTGAATCTGGCGGGATCTGGCGAGCAGTACTTC,CASSAVNLAGSGEQYF
few,TRBD2,TRBJ2-3,TRBV5-4,TGTGCCAGCAGCTTCAGCGGGAGGAGGGAGTATACGCAGTATTTT,CASSFSGRREYTQYF
few,-,TRBJ2-5,TRBV7-2,TGTGCCAGCAGCCCCCGGGGCTTTCCAGAAGAGACCCAGTACTTC,CASSPRGFPEETQYF